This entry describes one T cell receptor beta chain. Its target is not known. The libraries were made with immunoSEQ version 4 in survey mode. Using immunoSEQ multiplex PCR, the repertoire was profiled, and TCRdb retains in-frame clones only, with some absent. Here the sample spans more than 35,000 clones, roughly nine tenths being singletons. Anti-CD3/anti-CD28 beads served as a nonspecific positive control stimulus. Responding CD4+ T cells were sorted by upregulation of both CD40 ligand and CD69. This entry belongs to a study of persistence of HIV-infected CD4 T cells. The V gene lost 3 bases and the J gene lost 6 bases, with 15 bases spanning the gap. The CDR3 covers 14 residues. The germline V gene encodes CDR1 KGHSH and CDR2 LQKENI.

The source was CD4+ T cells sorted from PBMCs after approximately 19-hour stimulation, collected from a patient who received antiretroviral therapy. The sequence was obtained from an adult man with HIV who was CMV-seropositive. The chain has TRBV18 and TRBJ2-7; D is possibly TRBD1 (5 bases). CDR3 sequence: CASSPGLGVGEQYF. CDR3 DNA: TGTGCCAGCTCACCGGGGTTAGGGGTTGGCGAGCAGTACTTC.